The T cell receptor beta chain described here comes from a study of OX40 agonist ivuxolimab in advanced cancers. Background on the study: Dose-escalation subjects each had hepatocellular carcinoma, melanoma, renal cell or head and neck cancer.

Sequenced by immunoSEQ multiplex PCR; TCRdb stores in-frame clones only, minus some. Among around 31,000 clones, about 93% were seen once, and the ten largest hold less than 5%. Germline V CDR1 and CDR2: GTSNPN, SVGIG (reference sequence). The CDR3 covers 14 residues. V shed 0 bases and J shed 4 bases, with 11 bases lying between them. Of note for this clone: As yet, its antigen is unknown.

Whole-study results and caveats: The investigators did not determine what antigen specificity the expanded peripheral T cells had.

The TCR originated in an adult with an advanced solid tumor such as melanoma, head and neck, liver or kidney cancer. The sequenced sample was CD4+ or CD8+ T cells sorted from blood, obtained in a trial of the OX40 agonist ivuxolimab. This chain connects TRBV30 to TRBJ2-3; D unresolved. CDR3 sequence (DNA): TGTGCCTGGAGTGTAAAAGTTGGTCCAGATACGCAGTATTTT. This sequence encodes CAWSVKVGPDTQYF.